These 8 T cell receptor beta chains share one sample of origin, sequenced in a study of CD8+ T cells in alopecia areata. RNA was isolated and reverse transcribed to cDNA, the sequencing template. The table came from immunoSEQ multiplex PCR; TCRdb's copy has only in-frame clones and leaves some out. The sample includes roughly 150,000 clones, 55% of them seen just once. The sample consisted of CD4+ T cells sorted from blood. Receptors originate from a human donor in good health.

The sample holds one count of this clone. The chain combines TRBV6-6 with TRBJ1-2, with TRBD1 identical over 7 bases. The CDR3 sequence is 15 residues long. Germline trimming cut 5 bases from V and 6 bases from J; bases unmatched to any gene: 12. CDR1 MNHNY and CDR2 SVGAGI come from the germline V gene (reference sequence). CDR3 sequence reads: CASSNRDSREDGYTF. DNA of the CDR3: TGTGCCAGCAGTAACCGGGACAGCCGAGAGGATGGCTACACCTTC.

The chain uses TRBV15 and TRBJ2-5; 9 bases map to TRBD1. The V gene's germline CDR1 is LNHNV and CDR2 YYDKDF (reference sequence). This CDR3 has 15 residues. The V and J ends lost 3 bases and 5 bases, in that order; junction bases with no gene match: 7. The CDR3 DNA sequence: TGTGCCACCAGCAGGTACAGGGGGCATGTGGAGACCCAGTACTTC. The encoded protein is CATSRYRGHVETQYF.

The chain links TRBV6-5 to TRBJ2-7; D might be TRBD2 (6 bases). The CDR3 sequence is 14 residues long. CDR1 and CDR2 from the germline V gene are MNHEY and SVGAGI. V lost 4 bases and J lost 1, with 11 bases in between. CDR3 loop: CASSWRGPSYEQYF. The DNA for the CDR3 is TGTGCCAGCAGTTGGCGGGGTCCGTCCTACGAGCAGTACTTC.

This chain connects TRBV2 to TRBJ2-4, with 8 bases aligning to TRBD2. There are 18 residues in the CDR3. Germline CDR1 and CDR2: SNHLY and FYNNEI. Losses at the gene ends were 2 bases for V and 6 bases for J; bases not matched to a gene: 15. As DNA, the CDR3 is TGTGCCAGCAGTGAACGGTTAACTTCCGGGACTAGTGGAAACATTCAGTACTTC. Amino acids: CASSERLTSGTSGNIQYF.

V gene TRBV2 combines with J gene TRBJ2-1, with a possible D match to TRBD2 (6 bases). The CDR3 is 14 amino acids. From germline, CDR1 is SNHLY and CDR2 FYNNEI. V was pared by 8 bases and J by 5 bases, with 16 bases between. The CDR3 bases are TGTGCCAGCCTCCGGGGGACCCACAACAATGAGCAGTTCTTC. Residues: CASLRGTHNNEQFF.

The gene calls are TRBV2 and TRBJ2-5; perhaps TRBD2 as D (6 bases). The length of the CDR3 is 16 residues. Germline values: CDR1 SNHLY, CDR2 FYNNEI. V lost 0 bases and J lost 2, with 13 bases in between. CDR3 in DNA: TGTGCCAGCAGTGAAGCGATGCGGGGTCTGCAAGAGACCCAGTACTTC. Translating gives CASSEAMRGLQETQYF.

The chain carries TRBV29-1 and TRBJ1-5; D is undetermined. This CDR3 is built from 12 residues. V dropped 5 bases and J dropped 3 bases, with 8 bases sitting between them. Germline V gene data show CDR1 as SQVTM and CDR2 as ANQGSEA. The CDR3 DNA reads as TGCAGCGTTAGTACGGCCAATCAGCCCCAGCATTTT. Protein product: CSVSTANQPQHF.

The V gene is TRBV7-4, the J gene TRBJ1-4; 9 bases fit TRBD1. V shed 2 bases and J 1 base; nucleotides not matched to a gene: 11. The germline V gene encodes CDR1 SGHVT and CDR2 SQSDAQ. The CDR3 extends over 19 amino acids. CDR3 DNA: TGTGCCAGCAGCTTACCCAGGACAGGGGCTTCGGGAACTAATGAAAAACTGTTTTTT. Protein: CASSLPRTGASGTNEKLFF.